The sequence of this T cell receptor beta chain was determined in a study of regulatory T cells in long-lasting Graves disease. Arm-PCR of CDR3 regions and iRepertoire HTBI primers were used to build TCR beta libraries. TCRdb re-derived calls from the multiplex PCR reads in MiXCR, one entry per CDR3 protein. The table lists a few hundred thousand distinct CDR3 sequences, 14% of them singletons. Trimming cost V 5 bases and J 3 bases, with 20 bases left between them. CDR3 size: 16 residues. Germline assignment: CDR1 SGHTA and CDR2 FQGNSA. This clonotype was counted between two and nine times. Time point noted: newly diagnosed GD, antithyroid drugs for less than 3 months. There was RNA extracted from PBMCs, and the TCR library was made from it. This same sample was also taken into another study, of T cells in Graves' hyperthyroidism and ophthalmopathy.

This sequence was found in a woman between 45 and 60 years old with Graves disease. The sequencing here drew on peripheral blood mononuclear cells (PBMCs), taken at new diagnosis, from a patient treated with antithyroid drugs. The rearrangement joins TRBV7-2 to TRBJ2-7; the D gene is possibly TRBD2 (5 bases). The CDR3 here is CASSPRTGKLDYEQYF. The CDR3, as DNA: TGTGCCAGCAGCCCTAGGACGGGAAAACTGGACTACGAGCAGTACTTC.